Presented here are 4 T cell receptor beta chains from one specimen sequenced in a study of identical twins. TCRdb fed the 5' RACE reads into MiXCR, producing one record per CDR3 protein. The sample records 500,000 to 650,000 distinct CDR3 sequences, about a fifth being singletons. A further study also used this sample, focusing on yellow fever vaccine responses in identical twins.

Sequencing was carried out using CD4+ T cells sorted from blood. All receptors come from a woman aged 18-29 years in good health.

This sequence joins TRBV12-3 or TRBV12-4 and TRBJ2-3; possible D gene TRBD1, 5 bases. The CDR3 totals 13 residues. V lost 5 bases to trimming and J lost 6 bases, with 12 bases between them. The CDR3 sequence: CASSSPGRDTQYF. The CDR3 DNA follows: TGTGCCAGCAGTAGTCCAGGGCGGGATACGCAGTATTTT.

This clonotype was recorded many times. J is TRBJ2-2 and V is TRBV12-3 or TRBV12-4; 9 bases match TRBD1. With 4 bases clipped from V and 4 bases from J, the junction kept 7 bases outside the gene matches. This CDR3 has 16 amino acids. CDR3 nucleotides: TGTGCCAGCAGTTCTACAGGGGGCTTGGGCACCGGGGAGCTGTTTTTT. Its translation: CASSSTGGLGTGELFF.

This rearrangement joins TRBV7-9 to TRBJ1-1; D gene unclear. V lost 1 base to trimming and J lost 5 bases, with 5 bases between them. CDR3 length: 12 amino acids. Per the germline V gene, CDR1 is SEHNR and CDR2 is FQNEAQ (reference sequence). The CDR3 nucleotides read TGTGCCAGCAGCTTAGTTTTAACTGAAGCTTTCTTT. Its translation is CASSLVLTEAFF.

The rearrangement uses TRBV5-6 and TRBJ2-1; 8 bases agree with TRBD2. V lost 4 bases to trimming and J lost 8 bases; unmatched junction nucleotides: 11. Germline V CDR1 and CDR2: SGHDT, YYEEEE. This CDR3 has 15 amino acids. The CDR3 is CASSPGRLAWYEQFF. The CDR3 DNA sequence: TGTGCCAGCAGCCCCGGGCGACTAGCGTGGTATGAGCAGTTCTTC.